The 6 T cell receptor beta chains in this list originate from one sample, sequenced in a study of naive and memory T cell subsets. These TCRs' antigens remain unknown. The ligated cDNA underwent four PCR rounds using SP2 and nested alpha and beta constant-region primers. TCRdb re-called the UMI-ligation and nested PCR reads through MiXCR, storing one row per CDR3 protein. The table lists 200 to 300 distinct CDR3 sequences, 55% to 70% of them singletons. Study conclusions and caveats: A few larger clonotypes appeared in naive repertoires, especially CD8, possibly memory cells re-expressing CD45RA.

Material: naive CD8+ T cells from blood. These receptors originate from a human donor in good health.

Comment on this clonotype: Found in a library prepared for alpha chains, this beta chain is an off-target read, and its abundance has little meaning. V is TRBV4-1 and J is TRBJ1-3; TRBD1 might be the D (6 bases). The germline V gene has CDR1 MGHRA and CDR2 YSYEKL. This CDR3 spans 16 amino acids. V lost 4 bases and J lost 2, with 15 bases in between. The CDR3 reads CASSPGAGGTGNTIYF. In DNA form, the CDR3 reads TGCGCCAGCAGCCCAGGGGCCGGAGGGACTGGAAACACCATATATTTT.

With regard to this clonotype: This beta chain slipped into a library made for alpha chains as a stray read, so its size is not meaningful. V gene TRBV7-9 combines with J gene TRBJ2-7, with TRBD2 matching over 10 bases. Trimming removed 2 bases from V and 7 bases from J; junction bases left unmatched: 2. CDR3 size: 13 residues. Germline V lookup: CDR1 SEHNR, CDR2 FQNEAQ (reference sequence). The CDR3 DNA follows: TGTGCCAGCAGCTTAAAACTAGCGGGGGAGCAGTACTTC. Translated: CASSLKLAGEQYF.

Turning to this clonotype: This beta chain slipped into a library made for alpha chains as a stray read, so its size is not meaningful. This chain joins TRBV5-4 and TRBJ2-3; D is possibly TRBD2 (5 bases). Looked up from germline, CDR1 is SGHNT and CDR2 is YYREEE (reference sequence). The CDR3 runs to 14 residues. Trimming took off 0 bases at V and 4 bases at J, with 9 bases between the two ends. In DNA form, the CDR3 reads TGTGCCAGCAGCTTGGCCGAGCGGCCAGATACGCAGTATTTT. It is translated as CASSLAERPDTQYF.

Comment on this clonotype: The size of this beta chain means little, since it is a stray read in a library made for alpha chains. The CDR3: CASSLGEGYEQYV. In DNA, the CDR3 is TGTGCCAGCAGCTTAGGCGAGGGGTACGAGCAGTACGTC. V gene TRBV7-9 combines with J gene TRBJ2-7, with D perhaps given as TRBD1 or TRBD2 (5 bases each). The length of the CDR3 is 13 residues. Looked up from germline, CDR1 is SEHNR and CDR2 is FQNEAQ (reference sequence). Trimming left V 1 base short and J 4 bases short, with 8 bases between.

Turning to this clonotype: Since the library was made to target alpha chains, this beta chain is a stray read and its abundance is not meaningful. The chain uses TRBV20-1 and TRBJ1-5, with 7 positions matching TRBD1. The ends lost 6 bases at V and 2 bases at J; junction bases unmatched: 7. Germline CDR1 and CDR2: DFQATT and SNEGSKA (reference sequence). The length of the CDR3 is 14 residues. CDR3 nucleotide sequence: TGCAGTGCCAAGCGGACAGGAGGCAATCAGCCCCAGCATTTT. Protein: CSAKRTGGNQPQHF.

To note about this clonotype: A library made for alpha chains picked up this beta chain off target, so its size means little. CDR3 region: CASSSLSEQYF. The CDR3 DNA is TGTGCCAGCAGCTCCCTGTCCGAGCAGTACTTC. This chain connects TRBV7-2 to TRBJ2-7; D ambiguous. Germline V gives CDR1 SGHTA, CDR2 FQGNSA. V lost 4 bases and J lost 6, with 7 bases in between. This CDR3 has 11 residues.